The clone carrying this T cell receptor beta chain was detected ten times or more. Sequence at one end of the junction differs from germline and may be a read error. CDR3 length: 12 amino acids. Germline V gene lookup returns CDR1 SGHTA and CDR2 FQGNSA. This specimen belongs to a study of patients and donors after allogeneic stem cell transplantation. TCRdb ran MiXCR on the RT-PCR reads and lists one entry per CDR3 protein. Of roughly 960,000 distinct CDR3 sequences listed, 18% are singletons. The rearrangement links TRBV7-2 to TRBJ1-5; D remains ambiguous. The sequence derives from a human donor who was either an allogeneic HSCT recipient or a stem cell or donor lymphocyte infusion donor (not recorded which). It is not recorded whose cells these are; they may come from a transplant donor. Material for sequencing was blood, either unsorted or a sorted T cell fraction (not recorded which). CDR3 coding DNA: TGTGCCAGCAGTTTAGAGAATCAGCCCCAGCATTTT. It yields the protein CASSLENQPQHF.